The 21 T cell receptor beta chains presented below share a single source sample, sequenced in a study of CD8 T cells in Susac syndrome. About 0.45 to 1 ug RNA was reverse transcribed with random hexamers. TCRdb called the immunoSEQ multiplex PCR reads again in MiXCR, with one record for every CDR3 protein. The sample carries about 300,000 distinct CDR3 sequences, approximately 85% recorded once. Sequenced: CD8+ T cells from PBMCs. These receptors all stem from a human donor with multiple sclerosis.

The rearrangement joins TRBV5-1 to TRBJ2-1; 9 bases match TRBD2. The CDR3 sequence is 18 residues long. Germline V gene sequence: CDR1 SGHRS, CDR2 YFSETQ. Trimming cost V 2 bases and J 6 bases; bases outside gene matches: 15. The CDR3 sequence: CASSFLRASGKVGNEQFF. The CDR3 DNA is TGCGCCAGCAGCTTCCTCCGGGCTAGCGGGAAAGTCGGCAATGAGCAGTTCTTC.

This chain joins TRBV4-3 and TRBJ1-2, with D perhaps TRBD1 (5 bases). This CDR3 is 12 amino acids long. Trimming shortened V by 3 bases and J by 6 bases, and 8 bases separated the two germline ends. The germline V gene encodes CDR1 LGHNA and CDR2 YSLEER. This CDR3 reads CASSQGTNGYTF. The CDR3 region has the DNA TGCGCCAGCAGCCAGGGGACCAATGGCTACACCTTC.

The chain uses TRBV27 and TRBJ2-7; TRBD2 matches 9 bases. The trim removed 1 base at V and 2 bases at J, leaving 3 bases unmatched. The germline CDR1 and CDR2 sequences are MNHEY and SMNVEV (reference sequence). This CDR3 has 15 amino acids. CDR3 residues: CASSLLSSGTYEQYF. CDR3 nucleotides: TGTGCCAGCAGTTTATTGTCTAGCGGGACCTACGAGCAGTACTTC.

This chain connects TRBV11-2 to TRBJ2-5; possible D gene TRBD2, 5 bases. The V gene lost 1 base and the J gene lost 4 bases, with 13 bases spanning the gap. Germline CDR1 reads SGHAT; CDR2 reads FQNNGV. The CDR3 is made up of 15 amino acids. The CDR3 sequence is CASSLVGSRGETQYF. The CDR3 region has the DNA TGTGCCAGCAGCTTAGTAGGGAGCCGTGGAGAGACCCAGTACTTC.

The chain links TRBV6-2 or TRBV6-3 to TRBJ1-1; maybe TRBD1 (6 bases). Germline V gives CDR1 MNHEY, CDR2 SVGEGT. The CDR3 contains 14 residues. Trimming removed 7 bases from V and 1 base from J, with 13 bases in between. The CDR3 loop is CASTPGGANTEAFF. DNA of the CDR3: TGTGCCAGCACGCCCGGGGGGGCGAACACTGAAGCTTTCTTT.

This clonotype appeared once. The chain links TRBV7-9 to TRBJ2-5; D assignment may be TRBD1 or TRBD2 (5 bases each). CDR3 length equals 15 residues. V lost 5 bases and J 3 bases, leaving 16 bases between the germline ends. Per the germline V gene, CDR1 is SEHNR and CDR2 is FQNEAQ (reference sequence). CDR3 bases: TGTGCCAGCAGCCCGTTATTGGGACCGAAAGAGACCCAGTACTTC. It yields the protein CASSPLLGPKETQYF.

The rearrangement joins TRBV4-1 to TRBJ2-7; D may be TRBD2 (5 bases). Trimming cost V 0 bases and J 7 bases, with 16 bases left between them. The CDR3 is 15 amino acids. Germline-derived CDR1 and CDR2 are MGHRA and YSYEKL. The CDR3 DNA follows: TGCGCCAGCAGCCAAGACCCCGGACTTTCCTGGGAGCAGTACTTC. This encodes CASSQDPGLSWEQYF.

The chain couples TRBV3-1 to TRBJ2-4; 10 nucleotides line up with TRBD2. Germline V CDR1 and CDR2: LGHDT, YNNKEL (reference sequence). This CDR3 contains 20 residues. Losses at the gene ends were 0 bases for V and 0 bases for J; bases not matched to a gene: 11. CDR3 in DNA: TGTGCCAGCAGCCAAGATGGGGATAGCGGGAGGACCCTAGCCAAAAACATTCAGTACTTC. As protein: CASSQDGDSGRTLAKNIQYF.

V gene TRBV20-1 combines with J gene TRBJ2-2; D not certain. This CDR3 contains 13 residues. V dropped 6 bases and J dropped 0 bases, with 8 bases sitting between them. The germline CDR1 and CDR2 sequences are DFQATT and SNEGSKA (reference sequence). This CDR3 is CSATPPNTGELFF. The CDR3 DNA reads TGCAGTGCGACTCCACCGAACACCGGGGAGCTGTTTTTT.

The chain links TRBV11-2 to TRBJ2-2; 11 positions match TRBD2. CDR1 is SGHAT and CDR2 is FQNNGV in the germline V gene. The CDR3 is made up of 19 amino acids. The trim removed 4 bases at V and 4 bases at J, leaving 14 bases unmatched. The CDR3 DNA reads as TGTGCCAGCAGCTGGAACCTCCTGACTAGCGGGGCACCCACCGGGGAGCTGTTTTTT. This translates into CASSWNLLTSGAPTGELFF.

The J gene is TRBJ2-3, the V gene TRBV13, with D tentatively TRBD2 (6 bases). This CDR3 region has 18 residues. Deletions cut 0 bases from V and 2 bases from J, with 18 bases between. The V gene's germline CDR1 is PRHDT and CDR2 FYEKMQ (reference sequence). This CDR3 is CASSLGGGAGSLTDTQYF. The CDR3 coding sequence is TGTGCCAGCAGCTTAGGCGGAGGGGCGGGAAGTCTCACAGATACGCAGTATTTT. Full variable domain (remainder filled in from reference TRBV13 and TRBJ2-3): AAGVIQSPRHLIKEKRETATLKCYPIPRHDTVYWYQQGPGQDPQFLISFYEKMQSDKGSIPDRFSAQQFSDYHSELNMSSLELGDSALYFCASSLGGGAGSLTDTQYFGPGTRLTVL.

The chain has TRBV4-1 and TRBJ2-4, with D maybe TRBD2 (5 bases). There are 14 residues in the CDR3. Deletions cut 0 bases from V and 13 bases from J, with 16 bases between. Germline lookup yields CDR1 MGHRA and CDR2 YSYEKL. The CDR3 sequence: CASSQENYEGNQYF. In nucleotides, the CDR3 is TGCGCCAGCAGCCAAGAAAACTATGAGGGTAACCAGTACTTC.

The V call is TRBV10-3, the J call TRBJ2-5, with TRBD1 matching 7 bases. From germline, CDR1 is ENHRY and CDR2 SYGVKD. The CDR3 totals 13 residues. After removal of 9 bases from V and 1 base from J, the junction contained 5 bases not matched to a gene. CDR3 loop: CAIRTGLQETQYF. The CDR3 DNA reads as TGTGCCATTAGGACAGGACTCCAAGAGACCCAGTACTTC.

The gene calls are TRBV27 and TRBJ2-3; D unclear. There are 14 residues in the CDR3. CDR1 is MNHEY and CDR2 is SMNVEV in the germline V gene (reference sequence). V lost 5 bases, J lost 4 bases, and 13 bases lay in between. CDR3 DNA: TGTGCCAGCAGTCAATGGGGTACGCCAGATACGCAGTATTTT. Translating gives CASSQWGTPDTQYF.

The chain couples TRBV28 to TRBJ2-3; a possible D gene is TRBD2 (6 bases). Germline assignment: CDR1 MDHEN and CDR2 SYDVKM. This CDR3 is 13 amino acids long. The ends were cut back, 8 bases at V and 0 bases at J, with 9 bases in the middle. This CDR3 is CASAGLSTDTQYF. The DNA of the CDR3 is TGTGCCAGCGCGGGGCTAAGCACAGATACGCAGTATTTT. Full variable domain (remainder filled in from reference TRBV28 and TRBJ2-3): DVKVTQSSRYLVKRTGEKVFLECVQDMDHENMFWYRQDPGLGLRLIYFSYDVKMKEKGDIPEGYSVSREKKERFSLILESASTNQTSMYLCASAGLSTDTQYFGPGTRLTVL.

The chain recombines TRBV6-5 with TRBJ2-3; 7 bases match TRBD2. The CDR3 spans 18 residues. The V gene's germline CDR1 is MNHEY and CDR2 SVGAGI. The V gene end was trimmed by 4 bases and the J gene end by 2 bases; junction bases not matched to a gene: 15. This chain's CDR3 is CASSSRSGLAAFTDTQYF. The CDR3 bases are TGTGCCAGCAGTTCCCGATCCGGCCTAGCGGCGTTCACAGATACGCAGTATTTT.

For the CDR3, the DNA is TGTGCCGGCGCGAAGGCCCTCACAGATACGCAGTATTTT. Amino acid sequence: CAGAKALTDTQYF. The rearrangement joins TRBV19 to TRBJ2-3; D not resolved. The CDR3 spans 13 residues. CDR1 is LNHDA and CDR2 is SQIVND in the germline V gene (reference sequence). V lost 11 bases to trimming and J lost 2 bases, with 14 bases between them.

This clonotype was counted only a few times. The chain employs TRBV7-8 and TRBJ2-7, with D unclear. Germline V gene data show CDR1 as SGHVS and CDR2 as FQNEAQ. CDR3 size: 14 residues. V lost 5 bases and J 2 bases, leaving 13 bases between the germline ends. In nucleotides, the CDR3 is TGTGCCAGCAGCCCCCTTGGCCTAACCTACGAGCAGTACTTC. Translation: CASSPLGLTYEQYF. The whole variable domain, remainder taken from reference TRBV7-8 and TRBJ2-7, is GAGVSQSPRYKVAKRGQDVALRCDPISGHVSLFWYQQALGQGPEFLTYFQNEAQLDKSGLPSDRFFAERPEGSVSTLKIQRTQQEDSAVYLCASSPLGLTYEQYFGPGTRLTVT.

This clonotype was counted a few times. V is TRBV27 and J is TRBJ2-3; 12 bases are a match to TRBD1. The V gene end was trimmed by 4 bases and the J gene end by 7 bases; junction bases not matched to a gene: 9. The CDR3 is 16 amino acids. The germline CDR1 and CDR2 sequences are MNHEY and SMNVEV (reference sequence). In DNA form, the CDR3 reads TGTGCCAGCAGTTCTCCGGGACAGGGGGCACATAATACGCAGTATTTT. Its translation is CASSSPGQGAHNTQYF.

In this sample, this clonotype turned up once. The chain links TRBV27 to TRBJ1-6, with TRBD1 matching over 7 bases. CDR1 is MNHEY and CDR2 is SMNVEV in the germline V gene (reference sequence). Trimming at V came to 4 bases and at J to 7 bases, leaving 4 bases not matched to a gene. This CDR3 has 14 residues. CDR3 DNA: TGTGCCAGCAGTTCAGGACAGGCAAATTCACCCCTCCACTTT. This gives the protein CASSSGQANSPLHF.

The chain couples TRBV28 to TRBJ2-7, with 7 bases identical to TRBD2. This CDR3 is 16 amino acids long. V shed 6 bases, J shed 1 base, and the junction held 12 bases outside the gene matches. The germline V gene encodes CDR1 MDHEN and CDR2 SYDVKM. CDR3 sequence reads: CASRKGHGRSSYEQYF. CDR3 nucleotide sequence: TGTGCCAGCAGGAAGGGCCACGGGAGGTCGTCCTACGAGCAGTACTTC.